The next 27 T cell receptor beta chains were all read from a single sample in a study of human T cells and chemical hapten exposure. TCRdb passed the RACE reads through MiXCR, listing each CDR3 protein once. The sample contains tens of thousands of distinct CDR3 sequences, approximately 9.4% of which appear only once. The time point was: patch test 1, 2 weeks after DPC sensitization. Regarding treatment: therapeutic diphenylcyclopropenone sensitization with weekly scalp DPC. Sample: whole blood, taken in connection with sensitization to the hapten diphenylcyclopropenone (DPC). Source of these receptors: a middle-aged woman with alopecia areata. Some clones in this sample may be carry-over from other donors' samples.

This clonotype came up many times. The rearrangement joins TRBV4-2 to TRBJ1-3; the D gene is possibly TRBD1 (5 bases). V was cut by 1 base and J by 2 bases, with 9 bases left in between. Germline CDR1 LGHNA, CDR2 YNFKEQ. The CDR3 has 15 residues. The CDR3 reads CASSQGDAAGNTIYF. In nucleotides, the CDR3 is TGTGCCAGCAGCCAAGGGGACGCGGCTGGAAACACCATATATTTT.

This clonotype was detected many times. This chain joins TRBV20-1 and TRBJ1-5; tentatively, D is TRBD1 (5 bases). Trimming took off 3 bases at V and 6 bases at J, with 15 bases between the two ends. This CDR3 contains 14 residues. Germline values: CDR1 DFQATT, CDR2 SNEGSKA (reference sequence). The CDR3 region has the DNA TGCAGTGCTAGGGGAGGACAATTAGTTCAGCCCCAGCATTTT. The encoded protein is CSARGGQLVQPQHF.

This clonotype was recorded a few times. The genes are TRBV7-9 and TRBJ1-1; D gene ambiguous. V shed 5 bases and J shed 0 bases, with 13 bases lying between them. CDR1 is SEHNR and CDR2 is FQNEAQ in the germline V gene (reference sequence). The CDR3 runs 15 residues. The CDR3 region is CASSPPMGLNTEAFF. The CDR3 coding sequence is TGTGCCAGCAGCCCCCCAATGGGGTTGAACACTGAAGCTTTCTTT.

This clonotype was seen at least ten times. The CDR3 bases are TGCGCCAGCAGCCAAGAAGGGCTCCCCGGGGAAGAGACCCAGTACTTC. This encodes CASSQEGLPGEETQYF. The chain combines TRBV4-1 with TRBJ2-5; tentatively, D is TRBD2 (5 bases). Trimming stripped 0 bases from V and 3 bases from J, with 14 bases between. CDR1 and CDR2 (germline): MGHRA, YSYEKL. The CDR3 extends over 16 amino acids.

The V call is TRBV7-2, the J call TRBJ2-7, with 8 positions matching TRBD1. V shed 5 bases, J shed 2 bases, and the junction held 8 bases outside the gene matches. The CDR3 totals 15 residues. Germline V gives CDR1 SGHTA, CDR2 FQGNSA. The CDR3 bases are TGTGCCAGCAGCACCCGACAGGGGACGGCCTACGAGCAGTACTTC. This sequence encodes CASSTRQGTAYEQYF.

There are a few counts of this clonotype. J is TRBJ2-4 and V is TRBV11-2; 7 nucleotides line up with TRBD2. CDR3 length: 13 residues. In germline, CDR1 is SGHAT, CDR2 FQNNGV. Unmatched junction bases numbered 1, after V lost 0 bases and J lost 8 bases. The CDR3, as DNA: TGTGCCAGCAGCTTAGAGGGGAGGGACATTCAGTACTTC. Encoded protein: CASSLEGRDIQYF.

This clonotype was counted at least ten times. The chain combines TRBV28 with TRBJ2-3, with D perhaps assigned TRBD1 or TRBD2 (5 bases each). Trimming pared 1 base from V and 0 bases from J, leaving 11 bases between. Germline V lookup: CDR1 MDHEN, CDR2 SYDVKM. This CDR3 has 16 residues. CDR3 nucleotide sequence: TGTGCCAGCAGTTTATTGGGGACCGCTAGCACAGATACGCAGTATTTT. Encoded protein: CASSLLGTASTDTQYF.

This clonotype has a handful of counts. The V call is TRBV11-2, the J call TRBJ1-2, with D possibly TRBD1 on 6 matching bases. This CDR3 contains 14 residues. V gave up 2 bases and J gave up 6 bases, with 13 bases separating them. The V gene's germline CDR1 is SGHAT and CDR2 FQNNGV. The CDR3 nucleotides read TGTGCCAGCAGCTTAATTGGGGGCGCGGATGGCTACACCTTC. Amino acid sequence: CASSLIGGADGYTF.

Only a few counts were recorded for this clonotype. The chain is built from TRBV11-2 and TRBJ1-4; TRBD1 matches at 7 bases. V dropped 4 bases and J dropped 5; count of bases not matched to a gene: 4. This CDR3 has 14 residues. Germline lookup yields CDR1 SGHAT and CDR2 FQNNGV. In DNA form, the CDR3 reads TGTGCCAGCAGCTCCTTGACAGGGAATGAAAAACTGTTTTTT. This codes for CASSSLTGNEKLFF.

The chain recombines TRBV5-4 with TRBJ2-1, with TRBD2 matching over 8 bases. The CDR3 runs 14 residues. The trim removed 4 bases at V and 7 bases at J, leaving 7 bases unmatched. The germline V gene encodes CDR1 SGHNT and CDR2 YYREEE (reference sequence). The CDR3 is CASSPRGGVNEQFF. The DNA for the CDR3 is TGTGCCAGCAGCCCCCGGGGGGGGGTGAATGAGCAGTTCTTC.

This clonotype was detected ten times or more. This chain links TRBV6-2 or TRBV6-3 with TRBJ1-5, with a possible D match to TRBD1 (5 bases). Germline V gene lookup returns CDR1 MNHEY and CDR2 SVGEGT. V was clipped by 1 base and J by 6 bases, with 10 bases between them. The length of the CDR3 is 14 residues. In nucleotides, the CDR3 is TGTGCCAGCAGTTACTACAGGACCGGTCAGCCCCAGCATTTT. Its translation: CASSYYRTGQPQHF.

This clonotype was found many times. V usage is TRBV5-6 and J usage is TRBJ1-4; TRBD1 aligns across 8 bases. The V and J ends lost 4 bases and 7 bases, in that order; junction bases with no gene match: 9. Germline lookup yields CDR1 SGHDT and CDR2 YYEEEE. This CDR3 is built from 15 residues. CDR3 in amino acids: CASSAGQGSGEKLFF. The CDR3 coding sequence is TGTGCCAGCAGCGCCGGACAGGGATCGGGTGAAAAACTGTTTTTT.

This clonotype was counted between two and nine times. V and J are TRBV28 and TRBJ2-6; D remains unclear. The CDR3 length is 16 residues. Deletions cut 3 bases from V and 0 bases from J, with 9 bases between. Germline V gives CDR1 MDHEN, CDR2 SYDVKM. Written as DNA, the CDR3 is TGTGCCAGCAGTTTGGGCGGAATCTCTGGGGCCAACGTCCTGACTTTC. Translation: CASSLGGISGANVLTF.

This clonotype was observed a handful of times. The chain is built from TRBV7-2 and TRBJ2-7, with D tentatively TRBD1 or TRBD2 (6 bases each). The CDR3 is made up of 15 amino acids. V lost 3 bases and J 0 bases, leaving 12 bases between the germline ends. CDR1 and CDR2 from the germline V gene are SGHTA and FQGNSA. The CDR3 nucleotides read TGTGCCAGCAGCTTGATGGGGGGCCCCTCCTACGAGCAGTACTTC. Translated: CASSLMGGPSYEQYF. The full variable domain, its missing parts supplied by reference TRBV7-2 and TRBJ2-7, is GAGVSQSPSNKVTEKGKDVELRCDPISGHTALYWYRQSLGQGLEFLIYFQGNSAPDKSGLPSDRFSAERTGGSVSTLTIQRTQQEDSAVYLCASSLMGGPSYEQYFGPGTRLTVT.

Ten or more counts support this clonotype. The V gene is TRBV9, the J gene TRBJ2-1, with 7 positions matching TRBD2. V was pared by 0 bases and J by 7 bases, with 7 bases of the junction left unmatched. CDR1 SGDLS and CDR2 YYNGEE come from the germline V gene. The CDR3 spans 15 residues. Written as DNA, the CDR3 is TGTGCCAGCAGCGTAGAGGGGACTAAAGGGAATGAGCAGTTCTTC. This codes for CASSVEGTKGNEQFF.

As regards this clonotype: A much larger clone differs by one base, so this may be a read error. This chain links TRBV7-2 with TRBJ1-1, with D possibly TRBD1 on 5 matching bases. This CDR3 comprises 15 residues. V was cut by 5 bases and J by 1 base, with 14 bases left in between. The germline gives CDR1 SGHTA, CDR2 FQGNSA. Written as DNA, the CDR3 is TGTGCCAGCAGCCGAGGCGGGGCCCCGAACACTGAAGCTTTCTTT. Amino acids: CASSRGGAPNTEAFF. The full variable domain, in which reference TRBV7-2 and TRBJ1-1 provide the parts outside the CDR3, is GAGVSQSPSNKVTEKGKDVELRCDPISGHTALYWYRQSLGQGLEFLIYFQGNSAPDKSGLPSDRFSAERTGGSVSTLTIQRTQQEDSAVYLCASSRGGAPNTEAFFGQGTRLTVV.

This clonotype was detected ten times or more. The chain links TRBV29-1 to TRBJ2-5; 7 positions match TRBD2. Germline CDR1 SQVTM, CDR2 ANQGSEA. This CDR3 is 12 amino acids long. J was trimmed by 4 bases and V by 7 bases; bases with no gene match: 6. This CDR3 reads CSASGLGETQYF. The CDR3 DNA is TGCAGCGCAAGCGGACTAGGAGAGACCCAGTACTTC.

This clonotype has at least ten counts. The rearrangement links TRBV2 to TRBJ1-1; D gene unclear. CDR1 and CDR2 (germline): SNHLY, FYNNEI. The CDR3 runs 11 residues. V shed 8 bases and J shed 5 bases, with 9 bases lying between them. The CDR3 region is CASPQRTEAFF. CDR3 sequence (DNA): TGTGCCAGCCCACAGAGGACTGAAGCTTTCTTT.

There are many counts of this clonotype. V gene TRBV4-3 combines with J gene TRBJ1-1, with 10 positions matching TRBD1. The V and J ends lost 3 bases and 4 bases, in that order; junction bases with no gene match: 5. The germline V gene encodes CDR1 LGHNA and CDR2 YSLEER. The CDR3 has 15 amino acids. The CDR3 spells CASSQSGTGATEAFF. For the CDR3, the DNA is TGCGCCAGCAGCCAGTCCGGGACAGGGGCCACTGAAGCTTTCTTT.

This clonotype was seen at least ten times. The gene calls are TRBV5-1 and TRBJ2-2; D call uncertain. Germline assignment: CDR1 SGHRS and CDR2 YFSETQ. The CDR3 length is 14 residues. V was pared by 0 bases and J by 2 bases, with 5 bases between. CDR3 amino acids: CASSLEFNTGELFF. In nucleotides, the CDR3 is TGCGCCAGCAGCTTGGAGTTCAACACCGGGGAGCTGTTTTTT.

A few counts support this clonotype. V and J are TRBV12-3 or TRBV12-4 and TRBJ1-3; no clear D. V gave up 7 bases and J gave up 0 bases, with 4 bases separating them. The CDR3 spans 12 residues. The CDR3 coding sequence is TGTGCCAGCACCACCTCTGGAAACACCATATATTTT. This sequence encodes CASTTSGNTIYF.

This clonotype has a handful of counts. A read error may produce the germline difference seen at one junction end. V is TRBV4-1 and J is TRBJ1-5, with D maybe TRBD1 (5 bases). CDR3 length equals 14 residues. Per germline, CDR1 MGHRA and CDR2 YSYEKL. The CDR3, as DNA: TGCGCCAGCAGCCAAAATACCGCGGGGGACCCCCAGGCCTTT. Residues: CASSQNTAGDPQAF.

This clonotype showed up many times. This rearrangement joins TRBV3-1 to TRBJ1-1; maybe TRBD1 (5 bases). There are 13 residues in the CDR3. Trimming left V 3 bases short and J 4 bases short, with 9 bases between. The germline gives CDR1 LGHDT, CDR2 YNNKEL (reference sequence). The CDR3 bases are TGTGCCAGCAGCCACGGGGGGGGCACTGAAGCTTTCTTT. It codes for CASSHGGGTEAFF.

There are many counts of this clonotype. V is TRBV9 and J is TRBJ2-5; 7 bases are shared with TRBD1. Looked up from germline, CDR1 is SGDLS and CDR2 is YYNGEE. J gave up 3 bases and V 2 bases, and 1 base lay outside the gene matches. CDR3 length: 13 residues. The CDR3 bases are TGTGCCAGCAGCGTCGGGACAGAAGAGACCCAGTACTTC. It specifies CASSVGTEETQYF.

In its sample, this clonotype was seen many times. The chain carries TRBV5-1 and TRBJ2-1; no firm D call. The CDR3 totals 14 residues. The germline gives CDR1 SGHRS, CDR2 YFSETQ. Trimming took 5 bases from V and 1 from J, leaving 10 bases between them. The CDR3 is CASREDSSYNEQFF. The CDR3 DNA follows: TGCGCCAGCAGGGAAGACTCTTCCTACAATGAGCAGTTCTTC.

This chain joins TRBV12-3 or TRBV12-4 and TRBJ2-1; TRBD1 or TRBD2 may be the D gene (7 bases each). Trimming stripped 2 bases from V and 6 bases from J, with 14 bases between. CDR3 length equals 15 residues. CDR3 DNA sequence: TGTGCCAGCAGTTTAAGGCAGGGGGGGCCCAATGAGCAGTTCTTC. It is translated as CASSLRQGGPNEQFF.

This clonotype was observed many times. The chain recombines TRBV7-9 with TRBJ2-3; no clear D gene. V was shortened by 0 bases and J by 0 bases, with 7 bases between the two germline ends. The CDR3 spans 15 residues. Germline V lookup: CDR1 SEHNR, CDR2 FQNEAQ (reference sequence). CDR3 protein: CASSLAASSTDTQYF. The CDR3 bases are TGTGCCAGCAGCTTAGCGGCCTCTAGCACAGATACGCAGTATTTT.